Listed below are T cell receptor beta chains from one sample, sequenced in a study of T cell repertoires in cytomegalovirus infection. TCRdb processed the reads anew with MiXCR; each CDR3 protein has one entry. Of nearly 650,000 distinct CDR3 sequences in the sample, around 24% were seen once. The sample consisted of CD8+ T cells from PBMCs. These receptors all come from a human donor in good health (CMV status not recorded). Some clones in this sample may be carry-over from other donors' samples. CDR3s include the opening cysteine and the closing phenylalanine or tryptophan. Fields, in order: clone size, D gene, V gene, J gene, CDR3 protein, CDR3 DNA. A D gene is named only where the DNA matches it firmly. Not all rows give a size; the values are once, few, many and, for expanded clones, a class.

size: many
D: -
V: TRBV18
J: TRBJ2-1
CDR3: CASSPFAGASYNEQFF
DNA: TGTGCCAGCTCACCCTTTGCGGGGGCGTCCTACAATGAGCAGTTCTTC

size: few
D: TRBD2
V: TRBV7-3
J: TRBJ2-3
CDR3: CASSSPGLAERRDTQYF
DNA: TGTGCCAGCAGTTCACCGGGACTAGCGGAACGAAGGGATACGCAGTATTTT

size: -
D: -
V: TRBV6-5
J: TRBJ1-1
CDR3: CASRTAQNTEAFF
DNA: TGTGCCAGCAGGACAGCGCAAAACACTGAAGCTTTCTTT

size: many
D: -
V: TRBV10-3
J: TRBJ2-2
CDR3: CAISEYGETGELFF
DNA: TGTGCCATCAGTGAGTATGGCGAAACCGGGGAGCTGTTTTTT

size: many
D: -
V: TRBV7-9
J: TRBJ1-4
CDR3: CASSLALRLVNEKLFF
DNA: TGTGCCAGCAGCTTAGCGCTCCGGTTGGTAAATGAAAAACTGTTTTTT

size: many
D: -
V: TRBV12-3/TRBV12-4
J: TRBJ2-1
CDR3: CASSPLSYNEQFF
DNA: TGTGCCAGCAGCCCTTTGTCCTACAATGAGCAGTTCTTC

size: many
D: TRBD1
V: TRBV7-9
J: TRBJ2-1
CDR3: CASSLSTGKGNEQFF
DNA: TGTGCCAGCAGCTTATCGACAGGGAAAGGCAATGAGCAGTTCTTC

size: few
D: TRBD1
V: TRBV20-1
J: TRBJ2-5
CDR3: CSATQTGRLQETQYF
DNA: TGCAGTGCAACCCAGACAGGGAGACTACAAGAGACCCAGTACTTC

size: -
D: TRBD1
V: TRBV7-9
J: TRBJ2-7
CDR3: CASSWDRALSYEQYF
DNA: TGTGCCAGCAGCTGGGACAGGGCCCTCTCCTACGAGCAGTACTTC

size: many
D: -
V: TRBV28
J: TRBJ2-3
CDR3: CASCLATGADTQYF
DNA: TGTGCCAGCTGTCTAGCGACGGGTGCAGATACGCAGTATTTT

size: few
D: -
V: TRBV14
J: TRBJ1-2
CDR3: CASSQIYSNYGYTF
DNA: TGTGCCAGCAGCCAAATTTACAGTAACTATGGCTACACCTTC

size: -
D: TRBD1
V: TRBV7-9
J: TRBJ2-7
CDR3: CASSLADRSFNEYF
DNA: TGTGCCAGCAGCTTAGCGGACAGGAGTTTCAACGAGTACTTC

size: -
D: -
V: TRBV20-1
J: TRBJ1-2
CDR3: CSATSGIANYGYTF
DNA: TGCAGTGCTACCTCAGGAATTGCTAACTATGGCTACACCTTC

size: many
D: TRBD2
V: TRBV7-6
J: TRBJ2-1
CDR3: CASSPPGTKHNEQFF
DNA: TGTGCCAGCAGCCCCCCGGGGACTAAACACAATGAGCAGTTCTTC

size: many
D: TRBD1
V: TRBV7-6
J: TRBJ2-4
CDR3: CASSLGSGQGVNIQYF
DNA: TGTGCCAGCAGCTTAGGGTCCGGACAGGGCGTGAACATTCAGTACTTC

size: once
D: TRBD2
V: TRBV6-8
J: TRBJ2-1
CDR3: CASSYFPSGGDNEQFF
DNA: TGTGCCAGCAGTTACTTTCCTAGCGGGGGGGACAATGAGCAGTTCTTC

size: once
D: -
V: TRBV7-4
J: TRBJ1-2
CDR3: CASRGGASPGGRGYGYTF
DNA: TGTGCCAGCAGAGGCGGAGCCTCTCCGGGAGGCCGCGGCTATGGCTACACCTTC

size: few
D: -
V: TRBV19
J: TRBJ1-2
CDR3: CASSLGRTPGYTF
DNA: TGTGCCAGTAGTTTGGGACGGACCCCTGGCTACACCTTC

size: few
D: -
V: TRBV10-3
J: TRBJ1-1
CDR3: CAIREGEPTEAFF
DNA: TGTGCCATCAGGGAAGGGGAACCCACTGAAGCTTTCTTT

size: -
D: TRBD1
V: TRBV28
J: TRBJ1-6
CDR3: CASSLDRVISPLHF
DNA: TGTGCCAGCAGTTTGGACAGGGTAATATCACCCCTCCACTTT

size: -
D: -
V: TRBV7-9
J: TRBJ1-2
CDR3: CASSLQGYGYTF
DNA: TGTGCCAGCAGCTTACAGGGCTATGGCTACACCTTC

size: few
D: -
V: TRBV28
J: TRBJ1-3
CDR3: CASSLGASGNTIYF
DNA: TGTGCCAGCAGTCTGGGAGCTTCTGGAAACACCATATATTTT

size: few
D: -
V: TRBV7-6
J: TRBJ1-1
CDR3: CASSLGRFKNTEAFF
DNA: TGTGCCAGCAGCTTAGGTCGGTTTAAGAACACTGAAGCTTTCTTT

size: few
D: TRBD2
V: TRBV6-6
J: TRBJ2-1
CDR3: CASILAAGGTDEQFF
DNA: TGTGCCAGCATCCTAGCGGCGGGGGGTACCGATGAGCAGTTCTTC

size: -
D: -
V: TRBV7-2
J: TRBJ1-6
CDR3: CANSLEGTYNSPLHF
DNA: TGTGCCAACAGCCTAGAAGGGACTTATAATTCACCCCTCCACTTT

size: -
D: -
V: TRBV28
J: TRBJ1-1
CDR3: CASMSGHLNTEAFF
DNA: TGTGCCTCTATGAGTGGACACCTTAACACTGAAGCTTTCTTT

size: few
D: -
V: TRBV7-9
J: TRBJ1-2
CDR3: CASSLATYGYTF
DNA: TGTGCCAGCAGCTTAGCGACGTATGGCTACACCTTC

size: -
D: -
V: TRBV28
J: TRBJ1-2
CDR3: CASSSVRVNYGYTF
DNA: TGTGCCAGCAGTTCAGTACGGGTAAACTATGGCTACACCTTC

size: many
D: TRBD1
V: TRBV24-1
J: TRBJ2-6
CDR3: CATSALDRGPGANVLTF
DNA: TGTGCCACCAGTGCCTTAGACAGGGGGCCCGGGGCCAACGTCCTGACTTTC

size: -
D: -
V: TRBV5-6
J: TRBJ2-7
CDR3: CASSPLGPFYEQYF
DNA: TGTGCCAGCAGCCCCTTGGGACCGTTCTACGAGCAGTACTTC

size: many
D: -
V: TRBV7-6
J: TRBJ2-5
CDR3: CASSLAGETQYF
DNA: TGTGCCAGCAGCTTAGCGGGGGAGACCCAGTACTTC

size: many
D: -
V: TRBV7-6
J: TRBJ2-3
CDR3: CASSRAGTPLMDTQYF
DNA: TGTGCCAGCAGCAGAGCCGGGACGCCCTTAATGGATACGCAGTATTTT

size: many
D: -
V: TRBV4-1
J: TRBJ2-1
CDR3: CASSQDNPSSYNEQFF
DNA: TGCGCCAGCAGCCAAGATAACCCCTCCTCCTACAATGAGCAGTTCTTC

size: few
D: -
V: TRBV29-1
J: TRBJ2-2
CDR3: CSVHGQNTGELFF
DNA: TGCAGCGTTCACGGACAAAACACCGGGGAGCTGTTTTTT

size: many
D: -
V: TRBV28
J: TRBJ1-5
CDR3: CASSLEGSQPQHF
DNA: TGTGCCAGCAGTTTAGAGGGGTCTCAGCCCCAGCATTTT

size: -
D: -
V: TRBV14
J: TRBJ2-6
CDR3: CASKGYDSGTNVLTF
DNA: TGTGCCTCGAAAGGCTATGACTCTGGGACCAACGTCCTGACTTTC

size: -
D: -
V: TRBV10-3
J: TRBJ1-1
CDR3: CAISEMGVEAFF
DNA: TGTGCCATCAGTGAGATGGGCGTAGAAGCTTTCTTT

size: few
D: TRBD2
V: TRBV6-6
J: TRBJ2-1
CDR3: CASTSGGASNEQFF
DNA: TGTGCCAGCACGAGCGGGGGGGCCTCCAATGAGCAGTTCTTC

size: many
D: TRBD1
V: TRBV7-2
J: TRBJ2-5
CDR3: CASTLSISSYRGQETQYF
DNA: TGTGCCAGCACCCTCTCCATATCGAGCTACAGGGGTCAAGAGACCCAGTACTTC

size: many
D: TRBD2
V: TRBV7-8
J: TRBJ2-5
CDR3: CASRPLAGGRQETQYF
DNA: TGTGCCAGCAGACCGCTAGCGGGGGGGCGACAAGAGACCCAGTACTTC

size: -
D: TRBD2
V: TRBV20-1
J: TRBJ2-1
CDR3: CSARERGDNEQFF
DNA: TGCAGTGCTAGAGAGCGGGGGGACAATGAGCAGTTCTTC

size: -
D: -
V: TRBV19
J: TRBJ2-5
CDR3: CATSRATLGETQYF
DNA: TGTGCCACCTCCCGGGCAACCTTAGGGGAGACCCAGTACTTC

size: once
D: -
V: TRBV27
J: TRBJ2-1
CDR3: CASSLLSGRGGNEQFF
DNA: TGTGCCAGCAGTTTACTCTCGGGTCGTGGTGGGAATGAGCAGTTCTTC

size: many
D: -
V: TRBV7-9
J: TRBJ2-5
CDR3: CASSPPSRETQYF
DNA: TGTGCCAGCAGCCCCCCATCCCGGGAGACCCAGTACTTC

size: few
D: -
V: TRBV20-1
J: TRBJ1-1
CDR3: CSAFRGTEAFF
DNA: TGCAGTGCCTTTAGGGGTACTGAAGCTTTCTTT

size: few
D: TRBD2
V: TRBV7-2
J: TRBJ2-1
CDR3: CASSRAGGVLNEQFF
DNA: TGTGCCAGCAGTCGCGCGGGGGGCGTCCTTAATGAGCAGTTCTTC

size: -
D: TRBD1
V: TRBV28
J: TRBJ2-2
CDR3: CASTGQGMVAGELFF
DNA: TGTGCCAGCACCGGACAGGGAATGGTGGCCGGGGAGCTGTTTTTT

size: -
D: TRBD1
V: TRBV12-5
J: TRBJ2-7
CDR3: CASGLGPGQGPYEQYF
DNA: TGTGCTAGTGGTTTGGGTCCGGGACAGGGGCCCTACGAGCAGTACTTC

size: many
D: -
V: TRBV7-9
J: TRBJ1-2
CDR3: CASSLDRLSDYGYTF
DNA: TGTGCCAGCAGCTTAGATCGGTTGTCGGACTATGGCTACACCTTC

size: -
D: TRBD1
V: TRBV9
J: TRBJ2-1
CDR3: CASSVKMWDRGHEQFF
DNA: TGTGCCAGCAGCGTAAAGATGTGGGACAGGGGGCATGAGCAGTTCTTC

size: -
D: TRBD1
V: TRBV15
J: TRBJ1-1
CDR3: CATSMDRGLGTEAFF
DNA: TGTGCCACCAGCATGGACAGGGGATTGGGGACTGAAGCTTTCTTT

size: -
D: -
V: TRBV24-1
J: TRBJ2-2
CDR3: CATSDWTGRNGELFF
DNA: TGTGCCACCAGTGATTGGACGGGACGGAACGGGGAGCTGTTTTTT